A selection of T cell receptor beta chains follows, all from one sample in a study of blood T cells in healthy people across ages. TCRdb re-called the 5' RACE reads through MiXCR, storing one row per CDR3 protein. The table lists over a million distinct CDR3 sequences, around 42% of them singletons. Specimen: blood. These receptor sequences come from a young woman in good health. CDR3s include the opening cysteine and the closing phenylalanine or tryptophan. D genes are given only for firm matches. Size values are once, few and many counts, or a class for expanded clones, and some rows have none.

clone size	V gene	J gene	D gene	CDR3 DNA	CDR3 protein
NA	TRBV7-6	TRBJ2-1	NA	TGTGCCAGCAGCCCAACTGGACAGAACAATGAGCAGTTCTTC	CASSPTGQNNEQFF
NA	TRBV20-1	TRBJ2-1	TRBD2	TGCAGTGCTACCGGGACTAGCATTTACAATGAGCAGTTCTTC	CSATGTSIYNEQFF
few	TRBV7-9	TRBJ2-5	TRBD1	TGTGCCAGCAGCTACCGGGGACAGGGGGCTGAAGAGACCCAGTACTTC	CASSYRGQGAEETQYF
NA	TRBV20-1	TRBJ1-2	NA	TGCAGCCCACTCGGGGGGGGAACTAACTATGGCTACACCTTC	CSPLGGGTNYGYTF
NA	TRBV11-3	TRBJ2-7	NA	TGTGCCAGCAGCGTTTCCGGGACCCGGGGCGAGCAGTACTTC	CASSVSGTRGEQYF
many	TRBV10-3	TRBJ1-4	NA	TGTGCCATCAGTGGAGGGGCATCCTCCAATGAAAAACTGTTTTTT	CAISGGASSNEKLFF
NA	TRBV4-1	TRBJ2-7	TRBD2	TGCGCCAGCAGCCCACTGTGGACTAGCGGGATCTACGAGCAGTACTTC	CASSPLWTSGIYEQYF
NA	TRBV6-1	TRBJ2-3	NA	TGTGCCAGCAGTCAACCCCCGAGCCCCGCCACAGATACGCAGTATTTT	CASSQPPSPATDTQYF
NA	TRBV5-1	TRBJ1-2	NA	TGCGCCAGCAGCTTGGCCACAGGAGATAGTGGCTACACCTTC	CASSLATGDSGYTF
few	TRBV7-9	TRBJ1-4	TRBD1	TGTGCCAGCAGCTTAATGACAGGGAGTGAAAAACTGTTTTTT	CASSLMTGSEKLFF
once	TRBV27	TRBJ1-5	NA	TGTGCCAGCAGTGTGTCGGGACACCTTAGCAATCAGCCCCAGCATTTT	CASSVSGHLSNQPQHF
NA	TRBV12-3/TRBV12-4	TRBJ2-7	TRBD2	TGTGCCAGCAGGTTTACTAGCGGGGCATACAATGAGCAGTACTTC	CASRFTSGAYNEQYF
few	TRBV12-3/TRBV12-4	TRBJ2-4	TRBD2	TGTGCCAGCAGTTTTTCGCATAGCGGGACATATGTCTCTAACATTCAGTACTTC	CASSFSHSGTYVSNIQYF
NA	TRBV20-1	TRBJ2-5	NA	TGCAGTGCTAAAGAGACAGTCAAAGAGACCCAGTACTTC	CSAKETVKETQYF
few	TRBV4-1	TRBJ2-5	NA	TGCGCCAGCAGCCAGTTGGGTATCGGGGAGACCCAGTACTTC	CASSQLGIGETQYF
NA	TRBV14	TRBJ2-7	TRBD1	TGTGCCAGCAGCCAATATCCGGGACAGGGGGCCCCCTACGAGCAGTACTTC	CASSQYPGQGAPYEQYF
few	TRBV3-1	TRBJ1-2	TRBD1	TGTGCCAGCAGCCGGGGACAGGGGGCTTCCTATGGCTACACCTTC	CASSRGQGASYGYTF
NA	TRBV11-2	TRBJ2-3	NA	TGTGCCAGCAGAAACGGACAAACCGTCACAGATACGCAGTATTTT	CASRNGQTVTDTQYF
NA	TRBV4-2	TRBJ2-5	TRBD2	TGTGCCAGCAGCGAAGGACGACTAGCGGGGGGACGGTACCAAGAGACCCAGTACTTC	CASSEGRLAGGRYQETQYF
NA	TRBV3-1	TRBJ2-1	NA	TGTGCCAGCAGCCAAGCTCAGGGTGGGCAGTTCTTC	CASSQAQGGQFF
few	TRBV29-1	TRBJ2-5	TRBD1	TGCAGCGTCCTCGGGACAGTTACCCAAGAGACCCAGTACTTC	CSVLGTVTQETQYF
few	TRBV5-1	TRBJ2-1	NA	TGCGCCAGCAGCCCGGAATGGCGGGCTCGCGATGAGCAGTTCTTC	CASSPEWRARDEQFF
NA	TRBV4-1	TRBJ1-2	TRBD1	TGCGCCAGCAGCCACTCAGCCCGGGGGACAGACCTCTATGGCTACACCTTC	CASSHSARGTDLYGYTF
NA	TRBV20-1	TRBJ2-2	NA	TGCAGTGCCACCCGTGGCGCAACTAACACCGGGGAGCTGTTTTTT	CSATRGATNTGELFF
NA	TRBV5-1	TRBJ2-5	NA	TGCGCCAGCAGCGAAAGGACAGCGCTTGCGACCCAGTACTTC	CASSERTALATQYF
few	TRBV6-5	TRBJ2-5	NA	TGTGCCAGCAGTTACTCGATAGCTATCCAAGAGACCCAGTACTTC	CASSYSIAIQETQYF
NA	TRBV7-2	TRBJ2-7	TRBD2	TGTGCCAGCAGGAGATCGGGACTAGCGGGGGAAACCTACGAGCAGTACTTC	CASRRSGLAGETYEQYF
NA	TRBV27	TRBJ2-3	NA	TGTGCCAGCAGTTTCCCTCCCGGGGGGCGTGCAGATACGCAGTATTTT	CASSFPPGGRADTQYF
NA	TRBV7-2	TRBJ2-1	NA	TGTGCCAGCAGCTTAAGAGGGGGGGGGGTGCACAATGAGCAGTTCTTC	CASSLRGGGVHNEQFF
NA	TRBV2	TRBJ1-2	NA	TGTGCCAGCATCCCTGTGGGGGGCCCGAACTATGGCTACACCTTC	CASIPVGGPNYGYTF